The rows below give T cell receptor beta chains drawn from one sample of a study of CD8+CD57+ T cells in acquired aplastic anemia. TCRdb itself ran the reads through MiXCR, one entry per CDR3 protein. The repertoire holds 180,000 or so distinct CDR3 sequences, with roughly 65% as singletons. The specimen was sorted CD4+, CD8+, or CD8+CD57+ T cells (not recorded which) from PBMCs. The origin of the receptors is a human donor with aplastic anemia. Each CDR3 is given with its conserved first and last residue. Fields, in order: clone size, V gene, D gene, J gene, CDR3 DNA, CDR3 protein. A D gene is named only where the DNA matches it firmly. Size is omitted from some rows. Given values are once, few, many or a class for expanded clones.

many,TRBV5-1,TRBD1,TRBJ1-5,TGCGCCAGCAGCCGACAGGGGAGGGATAATCAGCCCCAGCATTTT,CASSRQGRDNQPQHF
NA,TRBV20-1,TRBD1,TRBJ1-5,TGCAGCGCTACGGGACAGGCGAGCAATCAGCCCCAGCATTTT,CSATGQASNQPQHF
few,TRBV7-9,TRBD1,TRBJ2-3,TGTGCCAGCAGCTCCGGGACAGGGAAGGATACGCAGTATTTT,CASSSGTGKDTQYF
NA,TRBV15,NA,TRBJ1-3,TGTGCCACCAGCAGGGAAACAGGGATTGGAAACACCATATATTTT,CATSRETGIGNTIYF
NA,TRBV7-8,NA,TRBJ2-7,TGTGCCAGCAGCTTAGGCCCTTTAAGAGGCTACGAGCAGTACTTC,CASSLGPLRGYEQYF
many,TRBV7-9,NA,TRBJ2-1,TGTGCCAGCAGCCCGGGACTTGAGCAGTTCTTC,CASSPGLEQFF
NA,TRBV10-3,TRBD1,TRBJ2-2,TGTGCCCTCAGTGAGGGCAGGGGGCTGAACACCGGGGAGCTGTTTTTT,CALSEGRGLNTGELFF
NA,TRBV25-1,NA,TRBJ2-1,TGTGCCAGCAGCCAACGGGGAGGCTCCTACAATGAGCAGTTCTTC,CASSQRGGSYNEQFF
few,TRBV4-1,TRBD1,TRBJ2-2,TGCGCCAGCAGCCTCCGAATGACCAACAGGGGGCAGAACACCGGGGAGCTGTTTTTT,CASSLRMTNRGQNTGELFF
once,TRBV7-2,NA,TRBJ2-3,TGTGCCAGCAGCTTTGTGGGACGTCAAGATACGCAGTATTTT,CASSFVGRQDTQYF
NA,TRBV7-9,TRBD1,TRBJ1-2,TGTGCCAGCAGCCTAGACAGGGGAGGAAGCTACACCTTC,CASSLDRGGSYTF
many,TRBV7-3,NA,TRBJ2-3,TGTGCCAGCAGCCCCGGGCAGGGCACAGATACGCAGTATTTT,CASSPGQGTDTQYF
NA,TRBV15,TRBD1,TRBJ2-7,TGTGCCACCAGCAGAGAAGGGGGCTTCTACGAGCAGTACTTC,CATSREGGFYEQYF
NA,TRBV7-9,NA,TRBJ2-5,TGTGCCAGCAGCTCTTCCAGGGCCCCCCAGTACTTC,CASSSSRAPQYF
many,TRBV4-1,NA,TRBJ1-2,TGCGCCAGCAGCCAAGGACTGCGGGACGGATATGGCTACACCTTC,CASSQGLRDGYGYTF
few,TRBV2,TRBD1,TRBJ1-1,TGTGCCAGCAGCCCGACAGGGGTGAACACTGAAGCTTTCTTT,CASSPTGVNTEAFF
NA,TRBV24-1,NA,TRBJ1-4,TGTGCCACCAGTGACATCGACAGGCCGGAGGAACTGTTTTTT,CATSDIDRPEELFF
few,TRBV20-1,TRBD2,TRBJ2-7,TGCAGTGCTAGATCCGTGAGCGCGGGGGGGTCCTACGAGCAGTACTTC,CSARSVSAGGSYEQYF
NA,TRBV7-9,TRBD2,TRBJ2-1,TGTGCCAGCAGCCCCAGGACTAGTGTGGGCAATGAGCAGTTCTTC,CASSPRTSVGNEQFF
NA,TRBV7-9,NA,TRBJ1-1,TGTGCCAGCAGCTTCGGACAGTTCACTGAAGCTTTCTTT,CASSFGQFTEAFF
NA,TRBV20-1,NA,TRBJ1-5,TGCAGTGCCCTTCCCCCGGACCTATGGGGCAATCAGCCCCAGCATTTT,CSALPPDLWGNQPQHF
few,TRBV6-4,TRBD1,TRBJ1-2,TGTGCCAGCAGTGATGGGACAGGGGGCGATGGCTACACCTTC,CASSDGTGGDGYTF
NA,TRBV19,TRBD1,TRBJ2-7,TGTGCCAGTAGTCGCCGGGACAGGGCGTACGAGCAGTACTTC,CASSRRDRAYEQYF
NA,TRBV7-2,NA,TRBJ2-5,TGTGCCAGCAGCGATGTAGAGACCCAGTACTTC,CASSDVETQYF
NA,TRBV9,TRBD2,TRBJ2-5,TGTGCCAGCAGCCCACTAGCGGGGGGGCCTTTAGAGACCCAGTACTTC,CASSPLAGGPLETQYF
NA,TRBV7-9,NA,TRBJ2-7,TGTGCCAGCAGCCAAGTGGGGGTCTACGAGCAGTACTTC,CASSQVGVYEQYF
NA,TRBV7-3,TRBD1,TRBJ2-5,TGTGCCAGCAGTTCGACAGGGGTTCTGGAGACCCAGTACTTC,CASSSTGVLETQYF
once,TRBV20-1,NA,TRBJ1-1,TGCAGTGCCGATGGACAACTGAACACTGAAGCTTTCTTT,CSADGQLNTEAFF
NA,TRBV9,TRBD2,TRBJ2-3,TGTGCCAGCAGCGTCCTCGCGGGGGGCATAACAGATACGCAGTATTTT,CASSVLAGGITDTQYF
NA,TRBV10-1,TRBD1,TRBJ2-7,TGCGCCAGCAGTGGTGACAGGGTATCCGAGCAGTACTTC,CASSGDRVSEQYF
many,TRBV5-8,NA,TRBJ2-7,TGTGCCAGCACAGACAGACTGGGGGAGCAGTACTTC,CASTDRLGEQYF
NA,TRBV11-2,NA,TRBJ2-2,TGTGCCAGCAGCTTAGTCCAGGGGGGGGCCGGGGAGCTGTTTTTT,CASSLVQGGAGELFF
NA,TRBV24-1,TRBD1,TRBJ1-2,TGTGCCACCAGTGAACCTGACAGGGAGGATGGCTACACCTTC,CATSEPDREDGYTF
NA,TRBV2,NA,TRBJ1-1,TGTGCCAGTTACTCAGGGGAACAATGGAACACTGAAGCTTTCTTT,CASYSGEQWNTEAFF
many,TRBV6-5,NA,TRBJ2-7,TGTGCCAGCAGTTTCAGGGGCGTATTGTACGAGCAGTACTTC,CASSFRGVLYEQYF
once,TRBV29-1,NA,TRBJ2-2,TGCAGCGTTGCCCAGGGCTTGACCGGGGAGCTGTTTTTT,CSVAQGLTGELFF
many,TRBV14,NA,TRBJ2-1,TGTGCCAGCAGCCAAGACTACGGACTCGAGGGATTTTACAATGAGCAGTTCTTC,CASSQDYGLEGFYNEQFF
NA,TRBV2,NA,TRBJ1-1,TGTGCCAGCAGTGCCCGGTACACTGAAGCTTTCTTT,CASSARYTEAFF
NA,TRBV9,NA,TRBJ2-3,TGTGCCAGCAGTTTAGCGCTCCGTCGAGGAGATACGCAGTATTTT,CASSLALRRGDTQYF
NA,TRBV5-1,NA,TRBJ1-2,TGCGCCAGCAGCTTTGGCCAGGCTAGTAACTATGGCTACACCTTC,CASSFGQASNYGYTF
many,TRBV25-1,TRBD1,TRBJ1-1,TGTGCCAGCAGTGACATTGGGACAGGGGGCATCACTGAAGCTTTCTTT,CASSDIGTGGITEAFF
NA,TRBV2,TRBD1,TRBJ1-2,TGTGCCAGCAGTGACGACAGGGAGTGGGGCTACACCTTC,CASSDDREWGYTF
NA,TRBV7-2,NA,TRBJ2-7,TGTGCCAGCAGCTCCGTTTCGGCAGGTCGTGAGCAGTACTTC,CASSSVSAGREQYF
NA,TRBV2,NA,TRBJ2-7,TGTGCCAGCAGATCGAATTACCGGGGGTCGGAGCAGTACTTC,CASRSNYRGSEQYF
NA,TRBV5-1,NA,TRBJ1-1,TGCGCCAGCACCATGACGGGGATGAACACTGAAGCTTTCTTT,CASTMTGMNTEAFF
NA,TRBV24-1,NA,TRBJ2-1,TGTGCCACCAGTCGGGGACAAGGGACTGAGCAGTTCTTC,CATSRGQGTEQFF
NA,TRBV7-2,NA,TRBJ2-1,TGTGCCAGCAGCTTGAGGGTGGATGAGCAGTTCTTC,CASSLRVDEQFF
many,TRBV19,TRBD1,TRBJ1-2,TGTGCCAGTAACACAGGGGGCCAGAACTATGGCTACACCTTC,CASNTGGQNYGYTF
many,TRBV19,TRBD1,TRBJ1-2,TGTGCCAGTAGTATTAAGGGGAGGACAGGGGACGGCTACACCTTC,CASSIKGRTGDGYTF
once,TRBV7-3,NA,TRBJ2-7,TGTGCCAGCAGCAAAGAAGGAGGGGGATACGAGCAGTACTTC,CASSKEGGGYEQYF
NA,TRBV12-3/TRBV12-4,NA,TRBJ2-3,TGTGCCAGCAGTTTTGGGGACACAGATACGCAGTATTTT,CASSFGDTDTQYF
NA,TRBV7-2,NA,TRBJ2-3,TGTGCCAGCAGCTCCTCGGGAACAGATACGCAGTATTTT,CASSSSGTDTQYF
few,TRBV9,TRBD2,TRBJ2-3,TGTGCCAGCAGCGTAGTCCCTAGCGGGAGGGATACGCAGTATTTT,CASSVVPSGRDTQYF
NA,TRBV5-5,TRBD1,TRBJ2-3,TGTGCCAGCTCCCCCGTCGCAGGGGGATCTGTCGATACGCAGTATTTT,CASSPVAGGSVDTQYF
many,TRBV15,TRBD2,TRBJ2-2,TGTGCCACCAGCAGCCCCTGGACTAGCGGGGGGACAAACACCGGGGAGCTGTTTTTT,CATSSPWTSGGTNTGELFF
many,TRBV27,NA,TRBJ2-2,TGTGCCAGCAGTTTAGGACAGTTCGGGGAGCTGTTTTTT,CASSLGQFGELFF
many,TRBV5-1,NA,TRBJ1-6,TGCGCCACCCCGGGAAGGGGGGCCTATAATTCACCCCTCCACTTT,CATPGRGAYNSPLHF
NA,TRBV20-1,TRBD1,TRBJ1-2,TGCAGTGCTACTGGACAGGGGAGAGGAGGCTACACCTTC,CSATGQGRGGYTF